Sequencing of this T cell receptor (beta chain) was carried out in a study of cytomegalovirus exposure and HLA in healthy donors. Study details: Of 300 to 500 genotyped donors, 80% to 85% grouped in the Caucasian-associated ancestry cluster.

Study observations and caveats: More than 150 TCR beta chains were listed as cytomegalovirus-associated.

Worth noting for this clone: What it binds is not known.

Researchers ran the PCR with 60 Vbeta and 13 Jbeta primers. Generated by immunoSEQ multiplex PCR, the TCRdb table keeps only in-frame clones and is missing some. The sample has about 260,000 clones; 84% are singletons. The CDR3 consists of 15 residues. The junction had 10 bases not matched to a gene; V was cut back by 5 bases and J by 6 bases. Germline lookup yields CDR1 SGHNT and CDR2 YENEEA. The sequence came from a woman aged 40 to 50 in good health and CMV-seropositive. The chain joins TRBV11-3 to TRBJ2-3; 8 nucleotides match TRBD1. Sequencing was carried out using PBMCs. The CDR3 DNA reads as TGTGCCAGCAGCCCACAGGGGGGTTTGACCGATACGCAGTATTTT. Translating it yields CASSPQGGLTDTQYF. Looking up the rest from reference TRBV11-3 and TRBJ2-3 gives the full variable domain: EAGVVQSPRYKIIEKKQPVAFWCNPISGHNTLYWYLQNLGQGPELLIRYENEEAVDDSQLPKDRFSAERLKGVDSTLKIQPAELGDSAVYLCASSPQGGLTDTQYFGPGTRLTVL.